Below are 30 T cell receptor beta chains sequenced from a single sample in a study of blood T cell repertoires in COVID-19 (dated by TCRdb to the early 2020s). Receptors were amplified or captured by the immunoSEQ multiplex PCR assay. Held by TCRdb, this immuneACCESS table contains in-frame sequences only and omits some clones. Under half of the omission traces to an unresolved V gene where checked; the cause of the rest is unknown. For this sample there are more than 100,000 clones; 65% to 90% appear just once. The leading ten clones occupy roughly 11% of the sample. Source material: peripheral blood. The receptors shown here come from an elderly man with acute or convalescent COVID-19.

The table lists this clone with a few counts. The CDR3 region has the DNA TGCGCCAGCAGCTTTGAGGTGAATGAAAAACTGTTTTTT. Protein product: CASSFEVNEKLFF. The chain combines TRBV5-1 with TRBJ1-4; D unclear. From germline, CDR1 is SGHRS and CDR2 YFSETQ. This CDR3 has 13 amino acids. V lost 2 bases, J lost 5 bases, and 7 bases lay in between.

This clone occurred a few times. This sequence joins TRBV5-1 and TRBJ1-2; 8 bases agree with TRBD1. The CDR3 has 15 residues. CDR1 is SGHRS and CDR2 is YFSETQ in the germline V gene. With V trimmed by 2 bases and J by 3 bases, 6 bases remained unmatched. CDR3 nucleotides: TGCGCCAGCAGCTTCGGACAGGGAAACCACTATGGCTACACCTTC. Translating it yields CASSFGQGNHYGYTF.

The V and J genes are TRBV7-6 and TRBJ1-5; D is perhaps TRBD1 (5 bases). The V and J ends lost 4 bases and 0 bases respectively, with 19 bases between them. Looked up from germline, CDR1 is SGHVS and CDR2 is FNYEAQ. This CDR3 comprises 18 residues. CDR3 DNA sequence: TGTGCCAGCAGCTCTCATGCCCCGACAGCCTATAGCAATCAGCCCCAGCATTTT. Amino acid sequence: CASSSHAPTAYSNQPQHF.

J is TRBJ1-1 and V is TRBV7-8; tentatively, D is TRBD1 (6 bases). Trimming left V 4 bases short and J 4 bases short, with 13 bases between. This CDR3 contains 14 residues. The germline V gene encodes CDR1 SGHVS and CDR2 FQNEAQ. The CDR3 loop reads CASSSSGVSTEAFF. The DNA for the CDR3 is TGTGCCAGCAGCTCATCAGGGGTAAGCACTGAAGCTTTCTTT.

The rearrangement joins TRBV6-5 to TRBJ1-1; D perhaps matches TRBD1 (6 bases). Trimming stripped 2 bases from V and 11 bases from J, with 15 bases between. This CDR3 has 13 residues. CDR1 and CDR2 from the germline V gene are MNHEY and SVGAGI. CDR3 sequence: CASSYRTADGAFF. CDR3 nucleotide sequence: TGTGCCAGCAGTTACAGGACAGCAGACGGGGCTTTCTTT.

This clone has only one observation. The V and J genes are TRBV27 and TRBJ1-5, with a weak D call TRBD1 (5 bases). The CDR3 totals 15 residues. V lost 6 bases and J 0 bases, leaving 12 bases between the germline ends. Germline V gene lookup returns CDR1 MNHEY and CDR2 SMNVEV (reference sequence). CDR3 residues: CASRAGTTSNQPQHF. Here the CDR3 DNA reads TGTGCCAGCAGAGCAGGGACTACTAGCAATCAGCCCCAGCATTTT.

The chain is built from TRBV30 and TRBJ1-4, with 8 positions matching TRBD1. The CDR3 is made up of 14 amino acids. CDR1 GTSNPN and CDR2 SVGIG come from the germline V gene (reference sequence). Trimming at V came to 8 bases and at J to 7 bases, leaving 12 bases not matched to a gene. The CDR3: CAGTEGQVGEKLFF. In DNA form, the CDR3 reads TGTGCCGGGACCGAGGGACAGGTCGGTGAAAAACTGTTTTTT.

V gene TRBV5-1 combines with J gene TRBJ2-5, with TRBD2 matching over 7 bases. V was pared by 5 bases and J by 3 bases, with 7 bases of the junction left unmatched. Germline values: CDR1 SGHRS, CDR2 YFSETQ. The CDR3 spans 14 residues. The CDR3 loop reads CASSWASGKETQYF. The CDR3 bases are TGCGCCAGCAGTTGGGCTAGCGGAAAAGAGACCCAGTACTTC.

This rearrangement joins TRBV5-4 to TRBJ2-2; 9 positions match TRBD2. The CDR3 length is 16 residues. Germline V lookup: CDR1 SGHNT, CDR2 YYREEE (reference sequence). V lost 4 bases, J lost 8 bases, and 12 bases stayed unmatched. Here the CDR3 reads CASSQGTSTMTGELFF. In nucleotides, the CDR3 is TGTGCCAGCAGCCAGGGGACTAGCACCATGACGGGGGAGCTGTTTTTT.

The CDR3 DNA reads TGTGCCAGCAGCTTAGACGACAGACCATCTGGAAACACCATATATTTT. The encoded protein is CASSLDDRPSGNTIYF. The V gene is TRBV7-2, the J gene TRBJ1-3; a possible D gene is TRBD1 (5 bases). The germline V gene has CDR1 SGHTA and CDR2 FQGNSA. V was trimmed by 1 base and J by 1 base, leaving 11 bases between them. CDR3 size: 16 residues.

This clone appeared a single time. The V and J genes are TRBV19 and TRBJ2-2; D uncertain. The CDR3 sequence is 14 residues long. Germline V lookup: CDR1 LNHDA, CDR2 SQIVND (reference sequence). V shed 3 bases and J shed 11 bases, with 16 bases lying between them. The CDR3 protein is CASSIGSQVAELFF. As DNA, the CDR3 is TGTGCCAGTAGTATCGGTAGTCAGGTCGCCGAGCTGTTTTTT.

The chain joins TRBV6-5 to TRBJ2-7; TRBD2 agrees at 7 bases. Germline CDR1 reads MNHEY; CDR2 reads SVGAGI. V gave up 2 bases and J gave up 0 bases; unmatched junction bases: 7. The CDR3 has 16 residues. The CDR3 coding sequence is TGTGCCAGCAGTTACGGTGTTGGGGGGGGCTCCTACGAGCAGTACTTC. Translating gives CASSYGVGGGSYEQYF.

The chain is built from TRBV2 and TRBJ2-7; a weak D match, TRBD2 (5 bases). The ends were cut back, 8 bases at V and 0 bases at J, with 8 bases in the middle. CDR1 and CDR2 (germline): SNHLY, FYNNEI. The CDR3 has 12 amino acids. CDR3 region: CASGRLSYEQYF. The CDR3 DNA sequence: TGTGCCAGCGGGAGACTCTCCTACGAGCAGTACTTC.

This clone showed up just once. The chain recombines TRBV27 with TRBJ1-1; TRBD1 aligns across 8 bases. The CDR3 is 14 residues long. Germline CDR1 and CDR2: MNHEY and SMNVEV (reference sequence). Trimming removed 5 bases from V and 8 bases from J; junction bases left unmatched: 10. CDR3 DNA: TGTGCCAGCAGTCCACGGACAGGGCAGCGGGAAGCTTTCTTT. The encoded protein is CASSPRTGQREAFF.

The chain carries TRBV18 and TRBJ2-1, with D possibly being TRBD2 (6 bases). From germline, CDR1 is KGHSH and CDR2 LQKENI. CDR3 length: 15 residues. Trimming left V 0 bases short and J 7 bases short, with 13 bases between. CDR3 in DNA: TGTGCCAGCTCACCACCGTCCACTAGCAGGAATGAGCAGTTCTTC. It specifies CASSPPSTSRNEQFF.

The chain is built from TRBV7-2 and TRBJ2-5, with D hard to call. Germline loops: CDR1 SGHTA, CDR2 FQGNSA. Trimming stripped 1 base from V and 4 bases from J, with 7 bases between. This CDR3 has 13 amino acids. DNA for the CDR3: TGTGCCAGCAGCTTAGTTGCGTCAGAGACCCAGTACTTC. Translating it yields CASSLVASETQYF.

The chain joins TRBV5-4 to TRBJ1-4; TRBD1 aligns across 10 bases. V was clipped by 3 bases and J by 4 bases; unmatched bases: 3. This CDR3 region has 15 residues. The germline V gene encodes CDR1 SGHNT and CDR2 YYREEE (reference sequence). This chain's CDR3 is CASSSTGGFNEKLFF. CDR3 bases: TGTGCCAGCAGCTCGACAGGGGGCTTTAATGAAAAACTGTTTTTT.

The V and J genes are TRBV9 and TRBJ1-3; D uncertain. V lost 0 bases and J lost 0, with 7 bases in between. The germline CDR1 and CDR2 sequences are SGDLS and YYNGEE. CDR3 length: 15 amino acids. CDR3 sequence reads: CASSVEYFSGNTIYF. The CDR3 DNA reads TGTGCCAGCAGCGTAGAATATTTCTCTGGAAACACCATATATTTT.

The chain links TRBV29-1 to TRBJ2-2; D is uncertain. V lost 0 bases to trimming and J lost 4 bases, with 9 bases between them. This CDR3 is built from 14 residues. Per germline, CDR1 SQVTM and CDR2 ANQGSEA. CDR3 in amino acids: CSVEDLSSTGELFF. DNA of the CDR3: TGCAGCGTTGAAGATCTGTCCAGCACCGGGGAGCTGTTTTTT.

This chain uses TRBV9 with TRBJ2-5, with TRBD2 identical over 14 bases. The junction had 2 bases not matched to a gene; V was cut back by 3 bases and J by 1 base. Germline assignment: CDR1 SGDLS and CDR2 YYNGEE. This CDR3 contains 16 residues. The CDR3 is CASSAGTSGSQETQYF. CDR3 coding DNA: TGTGCCAGCAGCGCGGGGACTAGCGGGAGCCAAGAGACCCAGTACTTC.

This clone was seen only once. In DNA form, the CDR3 reads TGTGCCAGCAGCCAAGAGGACAGGGTAGGCTACGAGCAGTACTTC. Protein sequence: CASSQEDRVGYEQYF. This chain uses TRBV14 with TRBJ2-7, with TRBD1 identical over 8 bases. This CDR3 region has 15 residues. The V segment lost 0 bases and the J segment 3 bases; nucleotides outside the gene matches: 4. The germline CDR1 and CDR2 sequences are SGHDN and FVKESK.

CDR3 in DNA: TGTGCCAGCAGCGTAGGCGGGCAGCCTAATCAGCCCCAGCATTTT. It translates to CASSVGGQPNQPQHF. The chain has TRBV9 and TRBJ1-5; D ambiguous. V shed 0 bases and J shed 4 bases, with 11 bases lying between them. The CDR3 is 15 amino acids. Germline lookup yields CDR1 SGDLS and CDR2 YYNGEE.

The count of this clone is one. J is TRBJ2-6 and V is TRBV4-3; 8 bases align to TRBD1. Germline CDR1 and CDR2: LGHNA and YSLEER. Unmatched junction bases numbered 6, after V lost 3 bases and J lost 2 bases. This CDR3 has 17 amino acids. CDR3 in DNA: TGCGCCAGCAGCCAGGTACAGGGGGGAGCTGGGGCCAACGTCCTGACTTTC. Protein: CASSQVQGGAGANVLTF.

The rearrangement uses TRBV3-1 (or the pseudogene TRBV3-2) and TRBJ1-3, with D unclear. The germline gives CDR1 LGHDT, CDR2 YNNKEL (reference sequence). The CDR3 runs 14 residues. The V end lost 8 bases, the J end lost 4 bases, and 15 bases lay between the germline ends. CDR3 amino acids: CASGRTGSGNTIYF. Here the CDR3 DNA reads TGTGCCAGCGGACGGACGGGATCCGGAAACACCATATATTTT.

This clone was seen just once. This chain uses TRBV7-9 with TRBJ2-7; TRBD1 matches at 7 bases. Per germline, CDR1 SEHNR and CDR2 FQNEAQ (reference sequence). This CDR3 comprises 14 residues. With 5 bases clipped from V and 1 base from J, the junction kept 5 bases outside the gene matches. The DNA of the CDR3 is TGTGCCAGCAGCCAGGGACAGTCTTCCTACGAGCAGTACTTC. Translated, it gives CASSQGQSSYEQYF.

The chain uses TRBV5-8 and TRBJ1-2; D is undetermined. Deletions cut 3 bases from V and 4 bases from J, with 19 bases between. The germline gives CDR1 SGHTS, CDR2 YDEGEE. The CDR3 length is 16 residues. CDR3 sequence: CASSYHLEEVIYGYTF. CDR3 bases: TGTGCCAGCAGCTACCATCTAGAGGAGGTCATCTATGGCTACACCTTC. The variable domain in full, with the rest retrieved from reference TRBV5-8 and TRBJ1-2, is EAGVTQSPTHLIKTRGQQATLRCSPISGHTSVYWYQQALGLGLQFLLWYDEGEERNRGNFPPRFSGRQFPNYSSELNVNALELEDSALYLCASSYHLEEVIYGYTFGSGTRLTVV.

The V and J genes are TRBV5-1 and TRBJ1-2; 7 bases are a match to TRBD1. The CDR3 is 16 residues long. Germline V gene sequence: CDR1 SGHRS, CDR2 YFSETQ. J lost 1 base, V lost 4 bases, and 10 bases had no gene match. CDR3 bases: TGCGCCAGCAGCATTGGACAGGCTCTAATTAACTATGGCTACACCTTC. Encoded protein: CASSIGQALINYGYTF.

The CDR3 sequence is CASSSQGLANTEAFF. CDR3 bases: TGTGCCAGCAGCTCACAGGGTCTCGCGAACACTGAAGCTTTCTTT. The chain has TRBV14 and TRBJ1-1; D perhaps matches TRBD1 (6 bases). The CDR3 extends over 15 amino acids. In germline, CDR1 is SGHDN, CDR2 FVKESK. V lost 5 bases, J lost 1 base, and 14 bases lay in between.

This clone has a single count. The gene calls are TRBV24-1 and TRBJ1-2; no firm D call. The germline V gene has CDR1 KGHDR and CDR2 SFDVKD. The ends were cut back, 5 bases at V and 1 base at J, with 4 bases in the middle. CDR3 length: 12 residues. CDR3 amino acids: CATSGDNYGYTF. The DNA of the CDR3 is TGTGCCACCAGTGGAGATAACTATGGCTACACCTTC.

The chain links TRBV9 to TRBJ2-3; 15 bases are shared with TRBD2. This CDR3 is built from 17 residues. Germline CDR1 SGDLS, CDR2 YYNGEE. Unmatched junction bases numbered 4, after V lost 3 bases and J lost 2 bases. The CDR3 bases are TGTGCCAGCAGCGACGGGACTAGCGGGGGGATCACAGATACGCAGTATTTT. Protein sequence: CASSDGTSGGITDTQYF.